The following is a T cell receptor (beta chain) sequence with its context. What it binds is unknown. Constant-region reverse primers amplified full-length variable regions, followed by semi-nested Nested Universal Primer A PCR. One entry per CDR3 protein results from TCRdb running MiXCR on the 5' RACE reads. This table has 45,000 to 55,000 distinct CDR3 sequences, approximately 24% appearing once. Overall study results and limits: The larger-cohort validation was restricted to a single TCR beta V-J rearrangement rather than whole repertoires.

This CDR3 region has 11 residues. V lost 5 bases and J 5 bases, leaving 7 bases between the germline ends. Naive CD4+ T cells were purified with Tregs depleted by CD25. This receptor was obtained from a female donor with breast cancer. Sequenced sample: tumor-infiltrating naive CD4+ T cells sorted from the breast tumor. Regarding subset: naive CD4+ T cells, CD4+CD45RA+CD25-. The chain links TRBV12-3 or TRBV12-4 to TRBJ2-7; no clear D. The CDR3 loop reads CASSQLNEQYF. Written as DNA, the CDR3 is TGTGCCAGCAGTCAACTAAACGAGCAGTACTTC.